These 5 T cell receptor beta chains came from one sample sequenced in a study of shared clonotypes between healthy human individuals. The assay was immunoSEQ multiplex PCR, and TCRdb's table has in-frame clones only and misses some. The repertoire holds some 1.4 million clones, with roughly 96% as singletons. Sequencing was carried out using naive CD4+ T cells sorted from blood. Indicated subset: CD45RA+ positively selected. Receptor source: a man aged 25-45 years in good health.

This chain connects TRBV27 to TRBJ2-3; 9 bases match TRBD1. The CDR3 extends over 16 amino acids. The germline CDR1 and CDR2 sequences are MNHEY and SMNVEV (reference sequence). The trim removed 2 bases at V and 4 bases at J, leaving 7 bases unmatched. The CDR3 sequence is CASSLGTGSPPDTQYF. The CDR3 DNA follows: TGTGCCAGCAGTTTAGGGACAGGGAGTCCCCCAGATACGCAGTATTTT.

The count of this clone is one. The J gene is TRBJ2-2, the V gene TRBV6-1; possible D gene TRBD1, 6 bases. The CDR3 contains 15 residues. Germline CDR1 MNHNS, CDR2 SASEGT. Trimming left V 6 bases short and J 5 bases short, with 16 bases between. CDR3 protein: CASSSALTGTGELFF. The CDR3 region has the DNA TGTGCCAGCAGCTCAGCCCTCACAGGGACCGGGGAGCTGTTTTTT.

The chain combines TRBV19 with TRBJ1-1; no reliable D call. The germline gives CDR1 LNHDA, CDR2 SQIVND (reference sequence). Trimming took 4 bases from V and 5 from J, leaving 8 bases between them. The CDR3 length is 12 residues. This chain's CDR3 is CASSRGWTEAFF. The CDR3 DNA reads TGTGCCAGTAGTAGGGGTTGGACTGAAGCTTTCTTT.

The chain carries TRBV5-6 and TRBJ2-3; D might be TRBD1 (6 bases). Trimming took 0 bases from V and 0 from J, leaving 14 bases between them. Germline lookup yields CDR1 SGHDT and CDR2 YYEEEE. The CDR3 contains 17 residues. CDR3 bases: TGTGCCAGCAGCTTGGCCACGACAGGAGCTAGCACAGATACGCAGTATTTT. This encodes CASSLATTGASTDTQYF.

CDR3 sequence: CAWIRTEAFF. The CDR3 DNA reads TGTGCCTGGATACGGACTGAAGCTTTCTTT. This chain uses TRBV30 with TRBJ1-1; no definite D call. Trimming stripped 4 bases from V and 5 bases from J, with 5 bases between. From germline, CDR1 is GTSNPN and CDR2 SVGIG (reference sequence). The CDR3 covers 10 residues.